This T cell receptor beta chain originates from a study of beta chain features in type 1 diabetes. Study at large: Summed over all samples, the examined sorted cells came to some 99 million. Whole-study results and caveats: In type 1 diabetes patients, VDJ junctions had fewer insertions; deletions at these junctions were more frequent. Moderate but significant shortening of TCRB CDR3s was recorded in all four CD4+ subsets from Type 1 diabetes patients.

Sorting produced populations that all topped 98% purity. What was sequenced were expressed TCRB transcripts, since all of the isolated RNA had been reverse transcribed. For naive, central memory and regulatory T cell samples, reads averaged about 3.5 million. Profiled with immunoSEQ multiplex PCR; TCRdb holds only in-frame clones, not every one. The table records under 850,000 clones, 10% to 15% of them present only once. This clone has just a few counts. Its specificity is unknown. The length of the CDR3 is 14 residues. Per germline, CDR1 SEHNR and CDR2 FQNEAQ (reference sequence). The germline V and J ends were trimmed by 6 bases and 0 bases, with 9 bases remaining between them.

This clonotype was obtained from a man aged 18 to 29 with type 1 diabetes. Sequences were obtained from naive CD4+ T cells from blood. The chain has TRBV7-9 and TRBJ1-5; D not certain. The CDR3 protein is CASSPGISNQPQHF. CDR3 DNA: TGTGCCAGCAGTCCGGGGATTAGCAATCAGCCCCAGCATTTT.